The 11 T cell receptor beta chains below all came from one sample that was sequenced in a study of CD8+ T cells in alopecia areata. Investigators isolated RNA and reverse transcribed it into cDNA to act as the sequencing template. TCRdb's table, derived via immunoSEQ multiplex PCR, lists solely in-frame clones and lacks some. The data contain more than 200,000 clones, roughly two thirds of them singletons. This sample comprised CD4+ T cells sorted from blood, obtained at week 0. The receptor source for this set is a human donor with alopecia areata.

This rearrangement joins TRBV5-1 to TRBJ2-5; D gene uncertain. Germline lookup yields CDR1 SGHRS and CDR2 YFSETQ. V lost 4 bases, J lost 2 bases, and 9 bases lay in between. The CDR3 length is 13 residues. The CDR3 nucleotides read TGCGCCAGCAGCCAAGGCAGACAAGAGACCCAGTACTTC. The encoded protein is CASSQGRQETQYF.

V is TRBV6-1 and J is TRBJ2-4, with D perhaps assigned TRBD1 or TRBD2 (5 bases each). Germline V lookup: CDR1 MNHNS, CDR2 SASEGT. Trimming took 0 bases from V and 9 from J, leaving 12 bases between them. CDR3 size: 14 residues. The CDR3 sequence: CASSEARGRAIQYF. Written as DNA, the CDR3 is TGTGCCAGCAGTGAAGCGAGGGGCCGGGCCATTCAGTACTTC.

The genes are TRBV30 and TRBJ1-6, with TRBD1 identical over 7 bases. This CDR3 has 13 amino acids. V trimming: 1 base; J trimming: 10 bases; junction bases outside the gene matches: 4. CDR1 and CDR2 (germline): GTSNPN, SVGIG (reference sequence). The chain's CDR3 is CAWSGRGSSPLHF. As DNA, the CDR3 is TGTGCCTGGAGTGGCAGGGGGTCATCACCCCTCCACTTT. Supplemented by reference TRBV30 and TRBJ1-6, the full variable domain reads SQTIHQWPATLVQPVGSPLSLECTVEGTSNPNLYWYRQAAGRGLQLLFYSVGIGQISSEVPQNLSASRPQDRQFILSSKKLLLSDSGFYLCAWSGRGSSPLHFGNGTRLTVT.

Remarks on this clone: The junction does not match germline at one end; this may be a read error. The rearrangement uses TRBV5-1 and TRBJ1-6, with D perhaps TRBD1 (5 bases). Germline loops: CDR1 SGHRS, CDR2 YFSETQ. This CDR3 is 14 amino acids long. The CDR3 loop is CASSLTAGYSPLHF. CDR3 in DNA: TGCGCCAGCAGCCTAACGGCAGGGTATTCACCTCTCCACTTT.

This clone was seen a handful of times. This chain uses TRBV5-1 with TRBJ2-5; D gene ambiguous. This CDR3 region has 12 residues. From germline, CDR1 is SGHRS and CDR2 YFSETQ. The ends were cut back, 0 bases at V and 3 bases at J, with 3 bases in the middle. CDR3 sequence: CASSLGEETQYF. The CDR3 bases are TGCGCCAGCAGCTTGGGGGAAGAGACCCAGTACTTC.

The chain links TRBV7-9 to TRBJ2-2, with TRBD2 as a possible D gene (5 bases). The V end lost 11 bases, the J end lost 3 bases, and 16 bases lay between the germline ends. CDR1 SEHNR and CDR2 FQNEAQ come from the germline V gene (reference sequence). This CDR3 spans 14 amino acids. The CDR3 protein is CAQTGMRDTGELFF. In DNA, the CDR3 is TGTGCCCAGACGGGGATGCGGGACACCGGGGAGCTGTTTTTT.

CDR3 loop: CAWSVRGAWYGYTF. CDR3 nucleotide sequence: TGTGCCTGGAGTGTACGGGGGGCTTGGTATGGCTACACCTTC. This chain joins TRBV30 and TRBJ1-2, with a weak D call TRBD1 (6 bases). Germline lookup yields CDR1 GTSNPN and CDR2 SVGIG (reference sequence). Trimming left V 0 bases short and J 5 bases short, with 13 bases between. The CDR3 sequence is 14 residues long.

The rearrangement links TRBV30 to TRBJ2-7; 8 nucleotides align to TRBD1. V gave up 3 bases and J gave up 0 bases; unmatched junction bases: 4. Germline CDR1 is GTSNPN and CDR2 is SVGIG (reference sequence). The CDR3 is made up of 14 amino acids. The DNA for the CDR3 is TGTGCCTGGAGCGGACAGGGACTCTCCTACGAGCAGTACTTC. It translates to CAWSGQGLSYEQYF.

The rearrangement joins TRBV6-4 to TRBJ2-1; D possibly corresponds to TRBD2 (5 bases). Germline CDR1 reads MRHNA; CDR2 reads SNTAGT. The CDR3 is 16 amino acids. The V gene lost 2 bases and the J gene lost 3 bases, with 14 bases spanning the gap. This chain's CDR3 is CASSDRRTALYNEQFF. DNA of the CDR3: TGTGCCAGCAGTGACCGTAGGACTGCACTCTACAATGAGCAGTTCTTC.

The chain links TRBV4-2 to TRBJ2-7, with D unclear. From germline, CDR1 is LGHNA and CDR2 YNFKEQ. This CDR3 contains 15 residues. V was shortened by 0 bases and J by 3 bases, with 12 bases between the two germline ends. CDR3 sequence: CASSQDLGRDYEQYF. The CDR3 bases are TGTGCCAGCAGCCAAGATTTAGGAAGAGACTACGAGCAGTACTTC.

This clone has only a few counts. V usage is TRBV30 and J usage is TRBJ1-1, with a tentative D call TRBD1 (6 bases). Germline V gene sequence: CDR1 GTSNPN, CDR2 SVGIG (reference sequence). The CDR3 totals 14 residues. V gave up 3 bases and J gave up 2 bases, with 13 bases separating them. Written as DNA, the CDR3 is TGTGCCTGGAGAGAAAGACAGGTCAACACTGAAGCTTTCTTT. Translated: CAWRERQVNTEAFF.